The 14 T cell receptor beta chains given below trace back to one sample, sequenced in a study of blood T cell repertoires in COVID-19 (dated by TCRdb to 2019 to 2021). Library construction relied on the immunoSEQ multiplex PCR assay. TCRdb re-hosts the immuneACCESS table, in-frame sequences only. Its copies lack some clones; in the studies checked, an unresolved V gene accounts for under half of them, and the cause for the rest is not known. For this sample there are around 100,000 clones; about nine tenths appear just once. Approximately 4.4% of the sample is taken by the ten largest. Material for sequencing was peripheral blood. The receptors shown here come from a woman aged 80 or over with acute or convalescent COVID-19.

A single count supports this clone. This chain links TRBV6-4 with TRBJ1-1; D gene unclear. Germline CDR1 and CDR2: MRHNA and SNTAGT. The V end lost 8 bases, the J end lost 3 bases, and 19 bases lay between the germline ends. The length of the CDR3 is 15 residues. The CDR3 region has the DNA TGTGCCAGCTCCCTTAGCGGGGTAGGTGACACTGAAGCTTTCTTT. This codes for CASSLSGVGDTEAFF.

This clone was seen only a few times. V is TRBV5-6 and J is TRBJ1-2, with D possibly being TRBD1 (5 bases). There are 13 residues in the CDR3. The germline V gene has CDR1 SGHDT and CDR2 YYEEEE. V dropped 0 bases and J dropped 7 bases, with 10 bases sitting between them. The CDR3 sequence: CASSLAQGRGYTF. The CDR3 bases are TGTGCCAGCAGCTTGGCCCAGGGCCGTGGCTACACCTTC.

This clone appeared a single time. V and J are TRBV19 and TRBJ2-3; 9 bases fit TRBD2. This CDR3 comprises 16 residues. After removal of 5 bases from V and 4 bases from J, the junction contained 10 bases not matched to a gene. Germline V gene data show CDR1 as LNHDA and CDR2 as SQIVND (reference sequence). The CDR3 loop reads CASSPTKAGGSDTQYF. The CDR3 nucleotides read TGTGCCAGTAGTCCGACTAAGGCGGGAGGGTCAGATACGCAGTATTTT.

This chain links TRBV19 with TRBJ2-1; 13 bases agree with TRBD2. V lost 3 bases and J lost 10; bases outside the gene matches: 3. Germline CDR1 and CDR2: LNHDA and SQIVND (reference sequence). The CDR3 length is 14 residues. DNA of the CDR3: TGTGCCAGTAGTATCTCACTAGCGGGAGGGGAGCAGTTCTTC. Translated: CASSISLAGGEQFF.

The V gene is TRBV27, the J gene TRBJ1-2, with D uncertain. Germline V gives CDR1 MNHEY, CDR2 SMNVEV (reference sequence). CDR3 length equals 14 residues. Trimming took off 2 bases at V and 2 bases at J, with 9 bases between the two ends. The CDR3 coding sequence is TGTGCCAGCAGTTTAGGAAGAGGGAACTATGGCTACACCTTC. Encoded protein: CASSLGRGNYGYTF.

CDR3 nucleotides: TGTGCCAGCTCACTAGTCTCTCCCACAGAAAACTATGGCTACACCTTC. Translated: CASSLVSPTENYGYTF. The V call is TRBV18, the J call TRBJ1-2; D ambiguous. Trimming removed 4 bases at V and 2 bases at J, with 17 bases between. The germline V gene has CDR1 KGHSH and CDR2 LQKENI. The CDR3 consists of 16 residues.

Points on this clone: The same CDR3 arises from other DNA sequences in this sample as well. The chain couples TRBV15 to TRBJ2-7, with 12 bases identical to TRBD1. This CDR3 has 15 residues. Per germline, CDR1 LNHNV and CDR2 YYDKDF (reference sequence). Trimming at V came to 1 base and at J to 4 bases, leaving 2 bases not matched to a gene. The CDR3 coding sequence is TGTGCCACCAGCAGAGGGGGACAGGGGGCGTACGAGCAGTACTTC. Encoded protein: CATSRGGQGAYEQYF.

The rearrangement joins TRBV3-1 (or the pseudogene TRBV3-2) to TRBJ1-4; 7 bases fit TRBD1. Germline trimming cut 8 bases from V and 7 bases from J; bases unmatched to any gene: 7. Germline V gene lookup returns CDR1 LGHDT and CDR2 YNNKEL (reference sequence). There are 13 residues in the CDR3. The CDR3 is CASSGQKVEKLFF. The CDR3 region has the DNA TGTGCCAGCTCGGGACAGAAGGTTGAAAAACTGTTTTTT.

This clone appeared once. The chain employs TRBV6-5 and TRBJ2-7; D might be TRBD1 (6 bases). Per the germline V gene, CDR1 is MNHEY and CDR2 is SVGAGI. The length of the CDR3 is 13 residues. Trimming removed 5 bases from V and 4 bases from J, with 12 bases in between. CDR3 sequence reads: CASSNPQGYEQYF. DNA for the CDR3: TGTGCCAGCAGTAACCCACAGGGATACGAGCAGTACTTC.

In nucleotides, the CDR3 is TGTGCCAGCAGCCGAACAGGGGCGGGCACAGATACGCAGTATTTT. It is translated as CASSRTGAGTDTQYF. V is TRBV4-2 and J is TRBJ2-3; 7 positions agree with TRBD1. Germline values: CDR1 LGHNA, CDR2 YNFKEQ. The CDR3 contains 15 residues. Losses at the gene ends were 4 bases for V and 1 base for J; bases not matched to a gene: 5.

This CDR3 is CASSLQTGLDQPQHF. DNA of the CDR3: TGTGCCAGCAGCTTACAGACAGGGTTGGATCAGCCCCAGCATTTT. The chain carries TRBV7-2 and TRBJ1-5; the match to TRBD1 covers 7 bases. V lost 2 bases and J lost 5; bases outside the gene matches: 6. There are 15 residues in the CDR3. The germline gives CDR1 SGHTA, CDR2 FQGNSA.

V usage is TRBV10-2 and J usage is TRBJ2-7, with D tentatively TRBD1 (5 bases). The ends were cut back, 2 bases at V and 7 bases at J, with 12 bases in the middle. The germline V gene encodes CDR1 WSHSY and CDR2 SAAADI. This CDR3 is 13 amino acids long. The CDR3, as DNA: TGCGCCAGCAGTGAGAGGGCGGACAAGGAGCAGTACTTC. Protein product: CASSERADKEQYF.

The rearrangement uses TRBV29-1 and TRBJ1-1; 7 bases are a match to TRBD1. Germline loops: CDR1 SQVTM, CDR2 ANQGSEA. Trimming took 6 bases from V and 1 from J; bases not matched to a gene: 8. The CDR3 is made up of 14 amino acids. The CDR3 spells CSVKPGQTNTEAFF. CDR3 in DNA: TGCAGCGTAAAACCGGGACAGACGAACACTGAAGCTTTCTTT.

The chain carries TRBV30 and TRBJ2-7, with D possibly being TRBD1 (6 bases). Per germline, CDR1 GTSNPN and CDR2 SVGIG (reference sequence). The CDR3 has 14 amino acids. With 3 bases removed from V and 4 bases from J, the gap between germline ends came to 16 bases. The chain's CDR3 is CAWRQRTVLYEQYF. Written as DNA, the CDR3 is TGTGCCTGGAGGCAAAGGACAGTACTTTACGAGCAGTACTTC.